The 10 T cell receptor beta chains given below trace back to one sample, sequenced in a study of regulatory T cells in long-lasting Graves disease. Building the TCR beta libraries relied on iRepertoire HTBI primers, and CDR3 regions underwent Arm-PCR. TCRdb passed the multiplex PCR reads through MiXCR, listing each CDR3 protein once. The repertoire holds about 540,000 distinct CDR3 sequences, with approximately 13% as singletons. The time point is: newly diagnosed GD, antithyroid drugs for less than 3 months. RNA isolated from PBMCs was used to make the TCR library. This sample also appeared in a second study, on T cells in Graves' hyperthyroidism and ophthalmopathy.

This specimen consisted of peripheral blood mononuclear cells (PBMCs), obtained at new diagnosis, from a patient treated with antithyroid drugs. The source is a young man with Graves disease.

Note on this clonotype: A much larger clone lies one base from this, so it may be a read error. The rearrangement uses TRBV3-1 and TRBJ1-1; D uncertain. The CDR3 has 14 residues. In germline, CDR1 is LGHDT, CDR2 YNNKEL (reference sequence). The CDR3 reads CASSQDPGNTGAFF. CDR3 bases: TGTGCCAGCAGCCAAGATCCCGGGAACACTGGAGCTTTCTTT.

This clonotype was observed at least ten times. This sequence joins TRBV20-1 and TRBJ1-2; D unresolved. In germline, CDR1 is DFQATT, CDR2 SNEGSKA (reference sequence). This CDR3 contains 12 residues. Trimming shortened V by 3 bases and J by 8 bases, and 13 bases separated the two germline ends. The CDR3, as DNA: TGCAGTGCTAGGACCTATGGCGGGGGCTACACCTTC. This translates into CSARTYGGGYTF.

This clonotype was seen a few times. V gene TRBV5-1 combines with J gene TRBJ2-7, with TRBD2 as a possible D gene (5 bases). Trimming cost V 5 bases and J 0 bases, with 15 bases left between them. There are 15 residues in the CDR3. Per the germline V gene, CDR1 is SGHRS and CDR2 is YFSETQ. Here the CDR3 reads CASRVFEGLSYEQYF. The CDR3 region has the DNA TGCGCCAGCAGGGTGTTCGAGGGTCTCTCCTACGAGCAGTACTTC.

This clonotype was observed many times. The rearrangement links TRBV27 to TRBJ1-4, with D tentatively TRBD1 (6 bases). V was cut by 6 bases and J by 7 bases, with 15 bases left in between. Germline CDR1 is MNHEY and CDR2 is SMNVEV (reference sequence). The CDR3 covers 14 residues. CDR3: CASSRTGLSEKLFF. CDR3 bases: TGTGCCAGCAGCCGAACAGGGTTGAGTGAAAAACTGTTTTTT.

For this clonotype: The junction differs from germline at one of its ends, possibly a read error. The chain joins TRBV12-3 or TRBV12-4 to TRBJ2-1, with D unresolved. The CDR3 length is 12 residues. The CDR3 region has the DNA TGTGCCAGCAGTTTAGACAAGGCCATCCCGCTCTTC. Translating it yields CASSLDKAIPLF.

The sample holds many counts of this clonotype. The rearrangement joins TRBV18 to TRBJ1-2; D not certain. The CDR3 sequence is 14 residues long. The V end was cut by 2 bases, the J end by 10 bases, with 17 bases between. CDR1 and CDR2 (germline): KGHSH, LQKENI. CDR3 DNA sequence: TGTGCCAGCTCACCAAAAGGGATTGAGCGGGTCTACACCTTC. Amino acids: CASSPKGIERVYTF.

Many counts were recorded for this clonotype. V is TRBV10-3 and J is TRBJ2-7; D not certain. The CDR3 consists of 12 residues. V lost 3 bases to trimming and J lost 2 bases, with 5 bases between them. Germline lookup yields CDR1 ENHRY and CDR2 SYGVKD. The CDR3 nucleotides read TGTGCCATCAGTGATAACACCTACGAGCAGTACTTC. This sequence encodes CAISDNTYEQYF.

This clonotype was counted ten times or more. The V call is TRBV24-1, the J call TRBJ2-1; 9 bases line up with TRBD2. The CDR3 consists of 16 residues. Per the germline V gene, CDR1 is KGHDR and CDR2 is SFDVKD. J was trimmed by 3 bases and V by 9 bases; bases with no gene match: 11. The CDR3 nucleotides are TGTGCCACCTCGCCGATAGCGGGAGCGGGCTACAATGAGCAGTTCTTC. Its protein product is CATSPIAGAGYNEQFF.

The chain joins TRBV19 to TRBJ1-5, with D perhaps TRBD1 (6 bases). CDR1 is LNHDA, CDR2 SQIVND, per germline (reference sequence). V lost 7 bases to trimming and J lost 5 bases, with 18 bases between them. The CDR3 totals 15 residues. CDR3 amino acids: CASKNRELGDQPQHF. The CDR3 coding sequence is TGTGCCAGTAAAAACAGGGAATTGGGCGATCAGCCCCAGCATTTT.

In the case of this clonotype: The conserved phenylalanine or tryptophan normally closing the CDR3 is absent here, so this likely arose from a read error. It is unclear where the CDR3 begins or ends on the DNA, so no DNA is shown, and the CDR3 is as TCRdb lists it. This CDR3 is CASSGGPI. The V gene is TRBV2, the J gene TRBJ2-7; the table's D call, TRBD1, has no DNA check behind it. The CDR3 is 8 residues long, ends included. Per the germline V gene, CDR1 is SNHLY and CDR2 is FYNNEI.